These 28 T cell receptor beta chains originate from one sample sequenced in a study of STAT5B mutations in CD4+ large granular lymphocyte leukemia. TCRdb keeps only in-frame clones here, not all; method: immunoSEQ multiplex PCR. The top ten hold 3% to 4% of the sample, which has about 40,000 clones, 75% to 85% seen once. Sequencing input: CD4+ T cells from blood buffy coats. The receptors come from a human donor in good health.

Only a few counts were recorded for this clone. This chain uses TRBV6-5 with TRBJ2-7, with a weak D call TRBD1 (6 bases). V dropped 2 bases and J dropped 12 bases, with 14 bases sitting between them. CDR3 size: 12 residues. Germline loops: CDR1 MNHEY, CDR2 SVGAGI. The CDR3 DNA reads as TGTGCCAGCAGTTACGGGCAGGGGCAACGGTACTTC. This translates into CASSYGQGQRYF.

This clone was counted a single time. V usage is TRBV27 and J usage is TRBJ2-2; TRBD1 matches 8 bases. Germline V gene lookup returns CDR1 MNHEY and CDR2 SMNVEV (reference sequence). V shed 4 bases, J shed 7 bases, and the junction held 11 bases outside the gene matches. This CDR3 contains 16 residues. CDR3 protein: CASSSSLRGQGGELFF. The CDR3 nucleotides read TGTGCCAGCAGTTCTAGCCTCAGGGGGCAGGGCGGGGAGCTGTTTTTT.

This clone was seen a handful of times. The rearrangement joins TRBV4-1 to TRBJ1-2; 9 bases are shared with TRBD1. This CDR3 comprises 14 residues. Per the germline V gene, CDR1 is MGHRA and CDR2 is YSYEKL. V lost 4 bases, J lost 8 bases, and 8 bases stayed unmatched. CDR3 DNA sequence: TGCGCCAGCAGCCGTCCGGGACAGGGAGGGGGCTACACCTTC. Residues: CASSRPGQGGGYTF.

This chain links TRBV11-2 with TRBJ2-5; D perhaps matches TRBD2 (6 bases). CDR3 length equals 13 residues. Per germline, CDR1 SGHAT and CDR2 FQNNGV. V was cut by 4 bases and J by 1 base, with 7 bases left in between. CDR3 residues: CASSWGVQETQYF. The CDR3 DNA follows: TGTGCCAGCAGCTGGGGGGTCCAAGAGACCCAGTACTTC. The variable domain in full, completed from reference TRBV11-2 and TRBJ2-5, reads EAGVAQSPRYKIIEKRQSVAFWCNPISGHATLYWYQQILGQGPKLLIQFQNNGVVDDSQLPKDRFSAERLKGVDSTLKIQPAKLEDSAVYLCASSWGVQETQYFGPGTRLLVL.

The V call is TRBV5-6, the J call TRBJ1-2, with D possibly matching TRBD1 (6 bases). The CDR3 is made up of 13 amino acids. V gave up 5 bases and J gave up 4 bases, with 12 bases separating them. The germline V gene encodes CDR1 SGHDT and CDR2 YYEEEE. DNA of the CDR3: TGTGCCAGCAGTCGGACAGCGATCTATGGCTACACCTTC. It yields the protein CASSRTAIYGYTF. Using reference TRBV5-6 and TRBJ1-2 for the parts outside the CDR3, the full variable domain is DAGVTQSPTHLIKTRGQQVTLRCSPKSGHDTVSWYQQALGQGPQFIFQYYEEEERQRGNFPDRFSGHQFPNYSSELNVNALLLGDSALYLCASSRTAIYGYTFGSGTRLTVV.

The rearrangement joins TRBV6-1 to TRBJ2-1; no reliable D call. From germline, CDR1 is MNHNS and CDR2 SASEGT. The CDR3 is 12 residues long. V was pared by 7 bases and J by 4 bases, with 8 bases between. The DNA for the CDR3 is TGTGCCAGCACCGTAACATACAATGAGCAGTTCTTC. It specifies CASTVTYNEQFF.

This clone was recorded only once. The V and J genes are TRBV7-9 and TRBJ1-4; TRBD1 aligns across 9 bases. Germline CDR1 SEHNR, CDR2 FQNEAQ (reference sequence). Trimming cost V 7 bases and J 4 bases; bases outside gene matches: 4. The CDR3 is 14 residues long. CDR3 sequence reads: CASTEGQGNEKLFF. CDR3 DNA sequence: TGTGCCAGCACCGAGGGACAGGGTAATGAAAAACTGTTTTTT.

A few counts support this clone. The V call is TRBV6-1, the J call TRBJ1-1; D unclear. This CDR3 is 13 amino acids long. Trimming took off 7 bases at V and 1 base at J, with 10 bases between the two ends. Germline CDR1 is MNHNS and CDR2 is SASEGT. CDR3 nucleotide sequence: TGTGCCAGCACCCGGACTTCGAACACTGAAGCTTTCTTT. It translates to CASTRTSNTEAFF.

The chain couples TRBV7-2 to TRBJ2-1, with D perhaps TRBD2 (5 bases). CDR3 length equals 12 residues. V lost 5 bases, J lost 8 bases, and 10 bases lay in between. Germline loops: CDR1 SGHTA, CDR2 FQGNSA. This CDR3 reads CASSATSYEQFF. The CDR3 DNA is TGTGCCAGCAGCGCAACTAGTTATGAGCAGTTCTTC. Filled out from reference TRBV7-2 and TRBJ2-1, the complete variable domain reads GAGVSQSPSNKVTEKGKDVELRCDPISGHTALYWYRQSLGQGLEFLIYFQGNSAPDKSGLPSDRFSAERTGGSVSTLTIQRTQQEDSAVYLCASSATSYEQFFGPGTRLTVL.

The chain has TRBV5-1 and TRBJ2-5; D remains unclear. The CDR3 covers 15 residues. V gave up 0 bases and J gave up 2 bases, with 11 bases separating them. Germline loops: CDR1 SGHRS, CDR2 YFSETQ. The CDR3 region is CASSLAPNAQETQYF. Here the CDR3 DNA reads TGCGCCAGCAGCTTGGCCCCGAATGCTCAAGAGACCCAGTACTTC.

This chain uses TRBV9 with TRBJ2-7; tentatively, D is TRBD2 (7 bases). Trimming shortened V by 0 bases and J by 4 bases, and 17 bases separated the two germline ends. CDR1 is SGDLS and CDR2 is YYNGEE in the germline V gene. This CDR3 comprises 16 residues. The CDR3 DNA follows: TGTGCCAGCAGCGTAGGACACGCGGGGGCAGGATACGAGCAGTACTTC. Translated, it gives CASSVGHAGAGYEQYF.

The chain joins TRBV18 to TRBJ1-1; D gene ambiguous. With 3 bases removed from V and 2 bases from J, the gap between germline ends came to 10 bases. Per the germline V gene, CDR1 is KGHSH and CDR2 is LQKENI. The CDR3 consists of 14 residues. CDR3 DNA sequence: TGTGCCAGCTCACCTACGGGGTTCAACACTGAAGCTTTCTTT. Its translation is CASSPTGFNTEAFF.

This chain links TRBV4-2 with TRBJ1-1; no reliable D call. This CDR3 contains 16 residues. Germline values: CDR1 LGHNA, CDR2 YNFKEQ. V dropped 2 bases and J dropped 0 bases, with 13 bases sitting between them. In DNA form, the CDR3 reads TGTGCCAGCAGCCAATCAAGGTCTTCGCTGAACACTGAAGCTTTCTTT. This translates into CASSQSRSSLNTEAFF.

This rearrangement joins TRBV4-1 to TRBJ2-7, with TRBD1 identical over 12 bases. The CDR3 sequence is 17 residues long. CDR1 and CDR2 (germline): MGHRA, YSYEKL. V was pared by 1 base and J by 5 bases, with 9 bases of the junction left unmatched. CDR3 in amino acids: CASSQVGARDRGHEQYF. Written as DNA, the CDR3 is TGCGCCAGCAGCCAAGTGGGTGCAAGGGACAGGGGGCACGAGCAGTACTTC.

This clone was recorded a few times. The chain carries TRBV4-3 and TRBJ1-1; D gene uncertain. The V end lost 2 bases, the J end lost 5 bases, and 12 bases lay between the germline ends. Looked up from germline, CDR1 is LGHNA and CDR2 is YSLEER. The CDR3 runs 14 residues. The CDR3 DNA reads TGCGCCAGCAGCCAAACGTCTGGCGGAACTGAAGCTTTCTTT. Its protein is CASSQTSGGTEAFF.

The gene calls are TRBV5-4 and TRBJ2-2; D remains ambiguous. The CDR3 is 14 residues long. Germline values: CDR1 SGHNT, CDR2 YYREEE (reference sequence). V was clipped by 4 bases and J by 2 bases, with 9 bases between them. The CDR3 nucleotides read TGTGCCAGCAGCAGAACAGAAAACACCGGGGAGCTGTTTTTT. Translating it yields CASSRTENTGELFF.

J is TRBJ2-3 and V is TRBV9; D may be TRBD2 (5 bases). Germline V CDR1 and CDR2: SGDLS, YYNGEE. The V end was cut by 0 bases, the J end by 2 bases, with 13 bases between. CDR3 size: 16 residues. CDR3 coding DNA: TGTGCCAGCAGCGTAGATGTGAGGGTGAACACAGATACGCAGTATTTT. It encodes CASSVDVRVNTDTQYF.

The genes are TRBV29-1 and TRBJ2-1, with TRBD2 identical over 9 bases. Germline CDR1 reads SQVTM; CDR2 reads ANQGSEA. This CDR3 is built from 16 residues. The junction had 10 bases not matched to a gene; V was cut back by 4 bases and J by 3 bases. The CDR3 loop reads CSVAPGASGVYNEQFF. The CDR3 DNA reads as TGCAGCGTTGCCCCAGGCGCTAGCGGGGTCTACAATGAGCAGTTCTTC.

The chain is built from TRBV11-2 and TRBJ2-3; D ambiguous. From germline, CDR1 is SGHAT and CDR2 FQNNGV. The CDR3 has 15 amino acids. Trimming removed 5 bases at V and 2 bases at J, with 14 bases between. This CDR3 reads CASSPRIQYTDTQYF. The CDR3, as DNA: TGTGCCAGCAGCCCCAGAATACAGTACACAGATACGCAGTATTTT.

The rearrangement uses TRBV7-2 and TRBJ1-5, with D perhaps TRBD1 (6 bases). The CDR3 runs 15 residues. The germline V gene has CDR1 SGHTA and CDR2 FQGNSA. Trimming shortened V by 5 bases and J by 1 base, and 12 bases separated the two germline ends. The CDR3 protein is CASSPGVWSNQPQHF. CDR3 in DNA: TGTGCCAGCAGCCCAGGGGTATGGAGCAATCAGCCCCAGCATTTT.

The rearrangement joins TRBV11-2 to TRBJ2-3; D is ambiguous. This CDR3 spans 13 amino acids. V lost 3 bases and J lost 7, with 11 bases in between. Germline V gene data show CDR1 as SGHAT and CDR2 as FQNNGV. CDR3 sequence: CASSFGPSNTQYF. The CDR3 DNA reads as TGTGCCAGCAGCTTCGGACCCTCAAATACGCAGTATTTT.

The V gene is TRBV18, the J gene TRBJ1-3; D gene unclear. This CDR3 spans 15 amino acids. Trimming removed 0 bases at V and 6 bases at J, with 12 bases between. CDR1 and CDR2 (germline): KGHSH, LQKENI. The CDR3: CASSPPVGFENTIYF. Here the CDR3 DNA reads TGTGCCAGCTCACCACCCGTGGGCTTCGAAAACACCATATATTTT. The complete variable domain, with remaining parts taken from reference TRBV18 and TRBJ1-3, reads NAGVMQNPRHLVRRRGQEARLRCSPMKGHSHVYWYRQLPEEGLKFMVYLQKENIIDESGMPKERFSAEFPKEGPSILRIQQVVRGDSAAYFCASSPPVGFENTIYFGEGSWLTVV.

The chain joins TRBV7-2 to TRBJ2-2; 9 bases match TRBD1. CDR1 is SGHTA, CDR2 FQGNSA, per germline. V was clipped by 9 bases and J by 5 bases; unmatched bases: 4. The CDR3 totals 13 residues. In DNA, the CDR3 is TGTGCCAGGGGACAGGGACAAACCGGGGAGCTGTTTTTT. It encodes CARGQGQTGELFF.

The chain uses TRBV19 and TRBJ1-2; 7 nucleotides agree with TRBD1. Per germline, CDR1 LNHDA and CDR2 SQIVND (reference sequence). The length of the CDR3 is 15 residues. Trimming removed 5 bases from V and 2 bases from J; junction bases left unmatched: 8. Written as DNA, the CDR3 is TGTGCCAGTAGTTTCCCCCGGGACAGAAACTATGGCTACACCTTC. Its protein product is CASSFPRDRNYGYTF. Combining the CDR3 with reference TRBV19 and TRBJ1-2 gives the whole variable domain DGGITQSPKYLFRKEGQNVTLSCEQNLNHDAMYWYRQDPGQGLRLIYYSQIVNDFQKGDIAEGYSVSREKKESFPLTVTSAQKNPTAFYLCASSFPRDRNYGYTFGSGTRLTVV.

CDR3 bases: TGTGCCAGCAGCTTTGTAGGGACAGGGAGCTACAATGAGCAGTTCTTC. This codes for CASSFVGTGSYNEQFF. This chain connects TRBV5-6 to TRBJ2-1; 9 bases agree with TRBD1. The CDR3 loop spans 16 amino acids. V lost 2 bases, J lost 3 bases, and 6 bases stayed unmatched. In germline, CDR1 is SGHDT, CDR2 YYEEEE.

The chain uses TRBV11-2 and TRBJ2-1; D gene ambiguous. The CDR3 loop spans 11 amino acids. CDR1 and CDR2 from the germline V gene are SGHAT and FQNNGV. Trimming stripped 5 bases from V and 9 bases from J, with 8 bases between. DNA of the CDR3: TGTGCCAGCAGCCGAGCTGGTGAGCAGTTCTTC. It translates to CASSRAGEQFF. Variable domain in full (rest from reference TRBV11-2 and TRBJ2-1): EAGVAQSPRYKIIEKRQSVAFWCNPISGHATLYWYQQILGQGPKLLIQFQNNGVVDDSQLPKDRFSAERLKGVDSTLKIQPAKLEDSAVYLCASSRAGEQFFGPGTRLTVL.

The chain uses TRBV27 and TRBJ1-5; D is possibly TRBD1 (5 bases). This CDR3 has 12 amino acids. V lost 8 bases, J lost 7 bases, and 12 bases lay in between. Looked up from germline, CDR1 is MNHEY and CDR2 is SMNVEV (reference sequence). The CDR3 nucleotides read TGTGCCAGCGGCCAGGGACGCCAGCCCCAGCATTTT. It is translated as CASGQGRQPQHF.

The V and J genes are TRBV6-5 and TRBJ2-7; 12 positions agree with TRBD2. V dropped 4 bases and J dropped 6; count of bases not matched to a gene: 10. The CDR3 sequence is 16 residues long. The germline V gene has CDR1 MNHEY and CDR2 SVGAGI. The CDR3: CASSSQTSGGLAEQYF. The CDR3 DNA follows: TGTGCCAGCAGTTCCCAGACTAGCGGGGGCCTGGCCGAGCAGTACTTC.